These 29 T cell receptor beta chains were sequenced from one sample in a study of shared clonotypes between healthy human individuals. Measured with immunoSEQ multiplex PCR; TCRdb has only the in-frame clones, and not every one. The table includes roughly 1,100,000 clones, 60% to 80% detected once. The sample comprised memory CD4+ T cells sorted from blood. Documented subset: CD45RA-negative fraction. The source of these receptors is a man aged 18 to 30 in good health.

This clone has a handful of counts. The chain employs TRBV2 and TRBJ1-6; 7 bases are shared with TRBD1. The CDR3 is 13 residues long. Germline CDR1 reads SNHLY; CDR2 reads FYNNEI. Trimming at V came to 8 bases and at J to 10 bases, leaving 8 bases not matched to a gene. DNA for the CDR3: TGTGCCAGCCTTGACAGGGTCCGGTCACCCCTCCACTTT. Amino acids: CASLDRVRSPLHF.

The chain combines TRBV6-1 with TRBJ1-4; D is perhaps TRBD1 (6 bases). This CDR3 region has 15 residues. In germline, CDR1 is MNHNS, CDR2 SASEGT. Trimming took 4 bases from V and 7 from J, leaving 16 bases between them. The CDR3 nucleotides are TGTGCCAGCAGTGTCACAGGGACCAGGAGTGAAAAACTGTTTTTT. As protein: CASSVTGTRSEKLFF.

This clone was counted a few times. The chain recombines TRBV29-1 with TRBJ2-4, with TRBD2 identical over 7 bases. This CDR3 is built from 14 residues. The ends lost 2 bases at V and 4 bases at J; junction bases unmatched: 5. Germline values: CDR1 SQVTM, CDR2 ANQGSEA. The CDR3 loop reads CSVEPAGTKNIQYF. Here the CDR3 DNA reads TGCAGCGTTGAACCAGCGGGAACGAAAAACATTCAGTACTTC.

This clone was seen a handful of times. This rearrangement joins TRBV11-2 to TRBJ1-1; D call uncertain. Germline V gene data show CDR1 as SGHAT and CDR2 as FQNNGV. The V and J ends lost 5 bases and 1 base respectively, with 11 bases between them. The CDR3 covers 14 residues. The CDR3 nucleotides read TGTGCCAGCAGCCCCCGGGCCTCGAACACTGAAGCTTTCTTT. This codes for CASSPRASNTEAFF. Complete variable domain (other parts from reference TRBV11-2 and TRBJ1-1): EAGVAQSPRYKIIEKRQSVAFWCNPISGHATLYWYQQILGQGPKLLIQFQNNGVVDDSQLPKDRFSAERLKGVDSTLKIQPAKLEDSAVYLCASSPRASNTEAFFGQGTRLTVV.

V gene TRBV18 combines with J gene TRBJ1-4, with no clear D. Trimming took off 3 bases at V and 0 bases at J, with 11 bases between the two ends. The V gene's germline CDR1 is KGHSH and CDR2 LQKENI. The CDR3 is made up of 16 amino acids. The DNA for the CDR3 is TGTGCCAGCTCACCCATTCGTGGAGCAACTAATGAAAAACTGTTTTTT. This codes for CASSPIRGATNEKLFF.

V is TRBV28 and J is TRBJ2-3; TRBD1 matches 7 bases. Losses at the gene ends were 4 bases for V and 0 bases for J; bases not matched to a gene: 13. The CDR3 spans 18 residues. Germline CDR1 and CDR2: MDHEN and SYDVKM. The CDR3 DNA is TGTGCCAGCAGTTCCCTCTGGGACAGTGTTTCTAGCACAGATACGCAGTATTTT. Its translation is CASSSLWDSVSSTDTQYF.

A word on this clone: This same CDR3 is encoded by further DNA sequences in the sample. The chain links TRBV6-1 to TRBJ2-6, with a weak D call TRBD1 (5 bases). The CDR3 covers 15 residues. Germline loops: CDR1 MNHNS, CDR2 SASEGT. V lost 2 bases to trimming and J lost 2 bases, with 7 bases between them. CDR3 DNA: TGTGCCAGCAGTGAACCAGGGACTGGGGCCAACGTCCTGACTTTC. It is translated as CASSEPGTGANVLTF.

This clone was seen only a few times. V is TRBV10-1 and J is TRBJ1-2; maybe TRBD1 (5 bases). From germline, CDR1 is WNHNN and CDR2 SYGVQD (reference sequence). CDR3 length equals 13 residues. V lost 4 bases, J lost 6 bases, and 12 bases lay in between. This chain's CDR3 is CASSAWGTNGYTF. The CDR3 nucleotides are TGCGCCAGCAGTGCTTGGGGGACGAATGGCTACACCTTC.

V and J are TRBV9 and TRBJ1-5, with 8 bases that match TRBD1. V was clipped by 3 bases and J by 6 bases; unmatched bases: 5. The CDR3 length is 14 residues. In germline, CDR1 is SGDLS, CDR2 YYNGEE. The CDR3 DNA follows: TGTGCCAGCAGCGCACAGGGGGATTTTCAGCCCCAGCATTTT. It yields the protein CASSAQGDFQPQHF. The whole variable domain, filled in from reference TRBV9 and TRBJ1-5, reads DSGVTQTPKHLITATGQRVTLRCSPRSGDLSVYWYQQSLDQGLQFLIQYYNGEERAKGNILERFSAQQFPDLHSELNLSSLELGDSALYFCASSAQGDFQPQHFGDGTRLSIL.

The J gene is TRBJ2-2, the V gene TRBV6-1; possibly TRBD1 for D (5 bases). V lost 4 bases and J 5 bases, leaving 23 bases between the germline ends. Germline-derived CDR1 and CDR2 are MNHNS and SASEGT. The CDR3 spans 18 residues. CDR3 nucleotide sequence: TGTGCCAGCAGTGGTTTTGGGGCGTACTCCCTTTGGACCGGGGAGCTGTTTTTT. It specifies CASSGFGAYSLWTGELFF.

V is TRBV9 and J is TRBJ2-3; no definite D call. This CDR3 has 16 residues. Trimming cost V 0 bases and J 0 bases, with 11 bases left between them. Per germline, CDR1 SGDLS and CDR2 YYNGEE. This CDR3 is CASSVGIGKSTDTQYF. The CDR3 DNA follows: TGTGCCAGCAGCGTAGGGATAGGGAAGAGCACAGATACGCAGTATTTT.

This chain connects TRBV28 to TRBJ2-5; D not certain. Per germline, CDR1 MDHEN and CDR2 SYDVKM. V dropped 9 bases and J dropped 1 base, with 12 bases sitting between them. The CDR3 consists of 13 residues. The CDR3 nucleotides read TGTGCCAGTCGTCGTGGATTCCAAGAGACCCAGTACTTC. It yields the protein CASRRGFQETQYF.

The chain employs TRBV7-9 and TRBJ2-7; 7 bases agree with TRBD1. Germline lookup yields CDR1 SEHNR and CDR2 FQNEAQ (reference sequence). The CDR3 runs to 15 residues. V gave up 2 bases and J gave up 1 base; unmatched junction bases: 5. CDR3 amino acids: CASSLPPGQSYEQYF. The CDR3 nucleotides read TGTGCCAGCAGCTTACCACCGGGACAGTCCTACGAGCAGTACTTC.

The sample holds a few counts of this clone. The CDR3 reads CASSLEGFDEQYF. CDR3 nucleotide sequence: TGCGCCAGCAGCTTGGAGGGGTTCGACGAGCAGTACTTC. The chain joins TRBV5-1 to TRBJ2-7; TRBD1 might be the D (5 bases). Germline V gene sequence: CDR1 SGHRS, CDR2 YFSETQ. CDR3 length equals 13 residues. Between the trimmed V and J ends, which lost 0 bases and 5 bases, there was a span of 9 bases.

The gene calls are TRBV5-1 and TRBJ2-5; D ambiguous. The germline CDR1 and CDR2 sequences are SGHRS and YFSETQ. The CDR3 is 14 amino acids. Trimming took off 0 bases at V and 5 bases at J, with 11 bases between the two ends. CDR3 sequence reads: CASSLGTVPETQYF. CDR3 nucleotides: TGCGCCAGCAGCTTGGGAACAGTCCCGGAGACCCAGTACTTC.

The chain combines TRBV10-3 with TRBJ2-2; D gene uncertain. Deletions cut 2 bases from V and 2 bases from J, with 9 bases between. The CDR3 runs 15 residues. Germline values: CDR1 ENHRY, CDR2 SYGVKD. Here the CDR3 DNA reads TGTGCCATCAGTGAGACGCGGAGCAACACCGGGGAGCTGTTTTTT. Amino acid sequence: CAISETRSNTGELFF.

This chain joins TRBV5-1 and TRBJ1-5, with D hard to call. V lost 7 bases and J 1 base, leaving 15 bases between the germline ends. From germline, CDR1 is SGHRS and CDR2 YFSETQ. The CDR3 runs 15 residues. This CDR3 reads CASRSPSSSNQPQHF. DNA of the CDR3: TGCGCCAGCCGCTCCCCCTCCTCAAGCAATCAGCCCCAGCATTTT.

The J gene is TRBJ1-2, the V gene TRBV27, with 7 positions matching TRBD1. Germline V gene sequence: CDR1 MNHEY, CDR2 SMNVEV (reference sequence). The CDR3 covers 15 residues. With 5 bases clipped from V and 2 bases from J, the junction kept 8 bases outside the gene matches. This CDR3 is CASSPTQTGNYGYTF. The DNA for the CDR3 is TGTGCCAGCAGTCCTACCCAGACAGGGAACTATGGCTACACCTTC.

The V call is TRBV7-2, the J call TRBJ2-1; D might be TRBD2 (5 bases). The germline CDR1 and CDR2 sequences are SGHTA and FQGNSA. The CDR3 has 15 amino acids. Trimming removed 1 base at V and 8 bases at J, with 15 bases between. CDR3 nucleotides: TGTGCCAGCAGCTTAGGTGGAGGTGTAATCTATGAGCAGTTCTTC. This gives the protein CASSLGGGVIYEQFF.

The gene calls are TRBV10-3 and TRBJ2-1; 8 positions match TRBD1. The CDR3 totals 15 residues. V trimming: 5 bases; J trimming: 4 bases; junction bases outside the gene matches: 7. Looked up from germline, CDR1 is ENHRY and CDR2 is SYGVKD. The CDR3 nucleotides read TGTGCCATCAGTACTGGACAGGGTCCTTACAATGAGCAGTTCTTC. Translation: CAISTGQGPYNEQFF.

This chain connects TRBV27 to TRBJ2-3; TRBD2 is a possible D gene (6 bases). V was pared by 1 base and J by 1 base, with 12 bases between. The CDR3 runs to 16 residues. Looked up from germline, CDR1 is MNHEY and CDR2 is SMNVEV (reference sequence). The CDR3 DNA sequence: TGTGCCAGCAGTTTATTACGGACGGGGGGCACAGATACGCAGTATTTT. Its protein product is CASSLLRTGGTDTQYF.

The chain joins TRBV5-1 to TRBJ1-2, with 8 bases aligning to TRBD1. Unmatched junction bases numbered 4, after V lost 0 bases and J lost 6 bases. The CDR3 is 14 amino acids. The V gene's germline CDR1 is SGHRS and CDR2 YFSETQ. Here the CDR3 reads CASSLATGVDGYTF. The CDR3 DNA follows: TGCGCCAGCAGCTTGGCGACAGGGGTGGATGGCTACACCTTC.

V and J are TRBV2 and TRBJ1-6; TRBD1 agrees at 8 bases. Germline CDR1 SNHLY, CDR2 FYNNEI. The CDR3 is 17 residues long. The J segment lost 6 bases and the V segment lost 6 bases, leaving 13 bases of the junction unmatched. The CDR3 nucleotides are TGTGCCAGCAGCCCCGTGACAGGGGCAAGGTCTAATTCACCCCTCCACTTT. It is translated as CASSPVTGARSNSPLHF.

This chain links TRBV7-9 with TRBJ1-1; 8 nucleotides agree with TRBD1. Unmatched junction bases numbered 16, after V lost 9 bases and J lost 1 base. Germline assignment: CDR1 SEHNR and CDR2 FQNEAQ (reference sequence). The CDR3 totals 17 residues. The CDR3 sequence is CARGAGQALERNTEAFF. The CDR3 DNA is TGTGCCAGGGGGGCGGGACAGGCCCTTGAGAGGAACACTGAAGCTTTCTTT. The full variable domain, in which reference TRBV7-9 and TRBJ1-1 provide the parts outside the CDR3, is DTGVSQNPRHKITKRGQNVTFRCDPISEHNRLYWYRQTLGQGPEFLTYFQNEAQLEKSRLLSDRFSAERPKGSFSTLEIQRTEQGDSAMYLCARGAGQALERNTEAFFGQGTRLTVV.

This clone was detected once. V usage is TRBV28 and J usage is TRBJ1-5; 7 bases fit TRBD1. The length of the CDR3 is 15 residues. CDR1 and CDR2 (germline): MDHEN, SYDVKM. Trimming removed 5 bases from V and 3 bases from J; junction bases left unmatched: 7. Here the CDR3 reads CASSPQGSNNQPQHF. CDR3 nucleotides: TGTGCCAGCAGTCCACAGGGGAGTAACAATCAGCCCCAGCATTTT.

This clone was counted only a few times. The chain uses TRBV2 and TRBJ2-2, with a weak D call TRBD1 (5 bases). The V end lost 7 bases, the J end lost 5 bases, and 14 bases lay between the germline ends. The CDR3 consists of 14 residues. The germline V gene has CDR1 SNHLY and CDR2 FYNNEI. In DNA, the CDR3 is TGTGCCAGCATTCGAGGACACTTAACCGGGGAGCTGTTTTTT. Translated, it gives CASIRGHLTGELFF.

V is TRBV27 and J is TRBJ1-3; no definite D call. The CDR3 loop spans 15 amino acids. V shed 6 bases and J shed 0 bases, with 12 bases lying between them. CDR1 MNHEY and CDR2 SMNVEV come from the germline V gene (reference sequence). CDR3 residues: CASSRTLNSGNTIYF. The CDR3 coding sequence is TGTGCCAGCAGCCGGACGCTTAACTCTGGAAACACCATATATTTT.

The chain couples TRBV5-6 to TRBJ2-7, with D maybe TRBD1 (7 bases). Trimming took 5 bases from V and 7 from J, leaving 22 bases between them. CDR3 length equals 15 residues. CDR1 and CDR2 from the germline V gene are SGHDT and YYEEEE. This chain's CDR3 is CASSQGGQTGREQYF. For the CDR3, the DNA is TGTGCCAGCAGTCAGGGGGGCCAGACAGGACGTGAGCAGTACTTC. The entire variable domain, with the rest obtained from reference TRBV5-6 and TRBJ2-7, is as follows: DAGVTQSPTHLIKTRGQQVTLRCSPKSGHDTVSWYQQALGQGPQFIFQYYEEEERQRGNFPDRFSGHQFPNYSSELNVNALLLGDSALYLCASSQGGQTGREQYFGPGTRLTVT.

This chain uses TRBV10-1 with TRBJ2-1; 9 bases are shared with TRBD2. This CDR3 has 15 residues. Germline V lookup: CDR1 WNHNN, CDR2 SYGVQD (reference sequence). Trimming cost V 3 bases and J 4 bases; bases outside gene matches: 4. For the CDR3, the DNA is TGCGCCAGCAGTGATGGCGGGGGGGCTTACAATGAGCAGTTCTTC. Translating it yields CASSDGGGAYNEQFF.